This T cell receptor beta chain stems from a study of blood T cell repertoires in COVID-19. About the research overall: COVID-19 samples from acute and convalescent phases originated in the United States, Italy and Spain. Sample material is recorded as cDNA or gDNA derived from T cells, B-cell-depleted T cells, or PBMCs.

This CDR3 is 13 amino acids long. V was clipped by 6 bases and J by 4 bases, with 12 bases between them. Cohort 3 donors were reported recovered after two negative PCRs, clearance, or symptom resolution. As handled by the study authors: Nucleated cell counts were estimated from reference gene primer amplification. Generated by immunoSEQ multiplex PCR, the TCRdb table keeps only in-frame clones and is missing some. The V and J calls and clone size are taken from that table; D and trimming were inferred from the DNA. This table has 150,000 or so clones, 65% to 90% appearing once. The receptor was derived from a middle-aged man who had recovered from COVID-19. The sequencing input was PBMCs or T cells enriched from blood (not recorded which). The chain joins TRBV12-3 or TRBV12-4 to TRBJ1-2; weak D call: TRBD1 (5 bases). CDR3 protein: CASRTTGSYGYTF. CDR3 DNA: TGTGCCAGCAGAACTACAGGATCCTATGGCTACACCTTC.